The 6 T cell receptor beta chains below come from one sample, sequenced in a study of radiation and T cells in renal cell carcinoma. Clones were sequenced by immunoSEQ multiplex PCR, and TCRdb holds only the in-frame ones, with some missing. The data show about 160,000 clones, less than 90% seen once. Time point denoted: baseline pretreatment blood. As to treatment: 15 Gy SBRT to primary tumor, nephrectomy 4 weeks later. Specimen: blood, collected from a patient whose treatment included radiotherapy and nephrectomy. These receptors were obtained from a woman aged 65 to 85 with renal cell carcinoma.

In this sample, this clone turned up once. J is TRBJ1-2 and V is TRBV5-1, with 7 nucleotides matching TRBD1. Per the germline V gene, CDR1 is SGHRS and CDR2 is YFSETQ. The junction had 12 bases not matched to a gene; V was cut back by 5 bases and J by 2 bases. The CDR3 is 16 residues long. This CDR3 is CASRSGLGQANYGYTF. CDR3 bases: TGCGCCAGCAGATCTGGCCTCGGACAGGCGAACTATGGCTACACCTTC.

V usage is TRBV7-2 and J usage is TRBJ1-1; tentatively, D is TRBD1 (5 bases). CDR3 length: 14 amino acids. The germline V gene has CDR1 SGHTA and CDR2 FQGNSA. V was clipped by 1 base and J by 8 bases, with 14 bases between them. The CDR3 DNA is TGTGCCAGCAGCTTAGTGGGGTCGGGGGGAGAAGCTTTCTTT. Its protein product is CASSLVGSGGEAFF.

The gene calls are TRBV19 and TRBJ1-4; D is possibly TRBD1 (5 bases). From germline, CDR1 is LNHDA and CDR2 SQIVND (reference sequence). V lost 5 bases, J lost 7 bases, and 17 bases lay in between. The CDR3 contains 15 residues. CDR3 nucleotide sequence: TGTGCCAGTAGTGTGGCAGGGAGTGGAGGTGAAAAACTGTTTTTT. Its translation: CASSVAGSGGEKLFF.

The J gene is TRBJ2-5, the V gene TRBV6-5; the match to TRBD2 covers 7 bases. Germline V gene sequence: CDR1 MNHEY, CDR2 SVGAGI. J was trimmed by 4 bases and V by 7 bases; bases with no gene match: 6. The CDR3 is 13 residues long. The CDR3 DNA reads TGTGCCAGCACTACTGGCGGGGGAGAGACCCAGTACTTC. It encodes CASTTGGGETQYF.

This chain uses TRBV27 with TRBJ1-5; maybe TRBD1 (5 bases). The CDR3 extends over 16 amino acids. The V and J ends lost 2 bases and 4 bases respectively, with 15 bases between them. Germline V gives CDR1 MNHEY, CDR2 SMNVEV (reference sequence). DNA for the CDR3: TGTGCCAGCAGTTTAATGGGGCAGGGCCTGAATCAGCCCCAGCATTTT. It yields the protein CASSLMGQGLNQPQHF.

The V gene is TRBV5-4, the J gene TRBJ2-5; either TRBD1 or TRBD2 may fit D (5 bases each). Germline V gene sequence: CDR1 SGHNT, CDR2 YYREEE (reference sequence). The CDR3 is 14 residues long. Trimming took off 3 bases at V and 5 bases at J, with 14 bases between the two ends. Here the CDR3 DNA reads TGTGCCAGCAGCTCTAAAGTAGGGGAGGAGACCCAGTACTTC. Translation: CASSSKVGEETQYF. The full variable domain, rest sourced from reference TRBV5-4 and TRBJ2-5, is ETGVTQSPTHLIKTRGQQVTLRCSSQSGHNTVSWYQQALGQGPQFIFQYYREEENGRGNFPPRFSGLQFPNYSSELNVNALELDDSALYLCASSSKVGEETQYFGPGTRLLVL.